This TCR beta chain originates from a study of cytomegalovirus exposure and HLA in healthy donors. Primers: 60 Vbeta forward and 13 Jbeta reverse. Sequencing used immunoSEQ multiplex PCR; TCRdb keeps in-frame clones, though not all of them. This sample's table reports around 100,000 clones. A note on this clone: The antigen is unknown.

After removal of 5 bases from V and 5 bases from J, the junction contained 16 bases not matched to a gene. CDR1 is SGHKS and CDR2 is YYEKEE in the germline V gene (reference sequence). The CDR3 runs 16 residues. Whole-study results and caveats: A later analysis showed that HLA-associated TCR beta chains had undergone more clonal expansion than equally common others.

Participants comprised healthy donors of bone marrow. This chain connects TRBV5-5 to TRBJ2-7; TRBD2 matches at 7 bases. This TCR derives from a man aged 40-55 years in good health and CMV-seropositive. Source material: PBMCs. CDR3 loop: CASRPGSGEGRHEQYF. The DNA for the CDR3 is TGTGCCAGCAGGCCCGGGTCGGGGGAGGGCCGCCACGAGCAGTACTTC.